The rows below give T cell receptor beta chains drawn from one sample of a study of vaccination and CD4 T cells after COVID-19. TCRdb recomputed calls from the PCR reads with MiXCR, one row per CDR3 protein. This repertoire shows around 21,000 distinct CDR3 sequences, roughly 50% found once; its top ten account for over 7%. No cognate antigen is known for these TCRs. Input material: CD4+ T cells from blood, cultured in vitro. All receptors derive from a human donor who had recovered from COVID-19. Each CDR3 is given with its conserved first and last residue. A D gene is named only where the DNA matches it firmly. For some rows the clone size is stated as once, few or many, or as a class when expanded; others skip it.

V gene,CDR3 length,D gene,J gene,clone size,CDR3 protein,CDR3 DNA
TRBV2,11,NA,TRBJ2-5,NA,CASSEAETQYF,TGTGCCAGCAGTGAAGCAGAGACCCAGTACTTC
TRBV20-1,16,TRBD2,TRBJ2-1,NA,CSARDSTGGHYNEQFF,TGCAGTGCTAGAGATTCAACGGGGGGGCACTACAATGAGCAGTTCTTC
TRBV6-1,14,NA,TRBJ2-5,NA,CASRDIRYQETQYF,TGTGCCAGCAGGGACATCCGGTACCAAGAGACCCAGTACTTC
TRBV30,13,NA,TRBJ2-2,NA,CAWRGGMAGELFF,TGTGCCTGGAGGGGGGGTATGGCCGGGGAGCTGTTTTTT
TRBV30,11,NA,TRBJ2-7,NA,CAWKDGYEQYF,TGTGCCTGGAAGGACGGGTACGAGCAGTACTTC
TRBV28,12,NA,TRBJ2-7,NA,CASSFRPYEQYF,TGTGCCAGCAGTTTCCGTCCCTACGAGCAGTACTTC
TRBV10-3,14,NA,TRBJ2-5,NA,CAISESVGIETQYF,TGTGCCATCAGTGAGTCTGTGGGGATTGAGACCCAGTACTTC
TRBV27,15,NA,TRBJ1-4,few,CASSLTYSLNEKLFF,TGTGCCAGCAGTTTAACCTACAGCCTTAATGAAAAACTGTTTTTT
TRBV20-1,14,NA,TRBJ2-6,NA,CSTKHPSAANVLTF,TGCAGTACCAAACACCCCTCGGCGGCCAACGTCCTGACTTTC
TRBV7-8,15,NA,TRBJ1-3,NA,CASSLEETFGNTIYF,TGTGCCAGCAGCTTGGAGGAGACTTTTGGAAACACCATATATTTT
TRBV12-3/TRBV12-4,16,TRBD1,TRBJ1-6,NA,CASSRTGRSYNSPLHF,TGTGCCAGCAGTCGGACAGGGCGCTCCTATAATTCACCCCTCCACTTT
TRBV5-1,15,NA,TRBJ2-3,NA,CASSADPGGTDTQYF,TGCGCCAGCAGCGCGGACCCGGGGGGCACAGATACGCAGTATTTT